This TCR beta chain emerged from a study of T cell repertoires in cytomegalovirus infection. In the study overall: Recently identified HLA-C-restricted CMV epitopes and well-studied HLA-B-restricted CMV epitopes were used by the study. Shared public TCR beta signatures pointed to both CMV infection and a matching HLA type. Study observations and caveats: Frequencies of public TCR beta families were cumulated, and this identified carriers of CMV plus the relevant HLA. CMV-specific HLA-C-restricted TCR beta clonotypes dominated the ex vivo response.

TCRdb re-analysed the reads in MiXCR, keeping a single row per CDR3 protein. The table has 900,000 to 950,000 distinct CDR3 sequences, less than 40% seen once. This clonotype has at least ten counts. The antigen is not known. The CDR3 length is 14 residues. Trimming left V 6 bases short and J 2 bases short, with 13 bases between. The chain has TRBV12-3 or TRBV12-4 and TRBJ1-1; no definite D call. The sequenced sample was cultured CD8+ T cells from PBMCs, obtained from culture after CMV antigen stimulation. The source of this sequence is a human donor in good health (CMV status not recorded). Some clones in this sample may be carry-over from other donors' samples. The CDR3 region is CASSYPAENTEAFF. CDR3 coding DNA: TGTGCCAGCAGCTATCCCGCAGAAAACACTGAAGCTTTCTTT.